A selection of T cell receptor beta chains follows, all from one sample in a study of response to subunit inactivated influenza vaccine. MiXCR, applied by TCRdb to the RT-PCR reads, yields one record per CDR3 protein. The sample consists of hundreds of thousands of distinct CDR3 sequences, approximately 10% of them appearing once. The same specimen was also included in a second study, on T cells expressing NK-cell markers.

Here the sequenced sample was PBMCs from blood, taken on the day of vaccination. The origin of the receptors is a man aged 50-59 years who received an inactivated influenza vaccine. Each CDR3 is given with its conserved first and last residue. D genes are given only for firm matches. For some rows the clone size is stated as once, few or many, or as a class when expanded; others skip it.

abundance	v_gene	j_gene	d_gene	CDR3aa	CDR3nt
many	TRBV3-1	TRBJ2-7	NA	CASGGDKTYEQYF	TGTGCCAGCGGGGGGGACAAGACCTACGAGCAGTACTTC
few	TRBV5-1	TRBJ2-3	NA	CASSPGRVLDTQYF	TGCGCCAGCAGCCCTGGCAGGGTCCTTGATACGCAGTATTTT
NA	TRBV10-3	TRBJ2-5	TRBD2	CAISGLRGQETQYF	TGTGCCATCAGCGGACTGCGGGGGCAAGAGACCCAGTACTTC
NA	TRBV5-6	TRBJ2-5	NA	CASSLVLAQETQYF	TGTGCCAGCAGCTTGGTACTGGCGCAAGAGACCCAGTACTTC
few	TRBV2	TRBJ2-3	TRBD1	CASSEGQGVADTQYF	TGTGCCAGCAGTGAGGGACAGGGCGTCGCAGATACGCAGTATTTT
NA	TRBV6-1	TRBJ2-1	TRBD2	CASSARASGSSYNEQFF	TGTGCCAGCAGCGCTCGGGCTAGCGGAAGCTCCTACAATGAGCAGTTCTTC
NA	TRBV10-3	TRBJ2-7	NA	CAISESGRSSYEQYF	TGTGCCATCAGTGAGTCAGGAAGAAGCTCCTACGAGCAGTACTTC
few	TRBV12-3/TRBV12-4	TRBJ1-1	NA	CASSQSLGSAEHLEAFF	TGTGCCAGCAGTCAATCCCTGGGGTCGGCGGAACACTTGGAAGCTTTCTTT
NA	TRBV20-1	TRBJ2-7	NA	CSARAARDEQYF	TGCAGTGCTAGAGCTGCTAGGGACGAGCAGTACTTC
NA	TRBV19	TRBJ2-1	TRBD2	CASTDHTSGGGNEQFF	TGTGCCAGTACCGACCATACTAGCGGGGGCGGGAATGAGCAGTTCTTC
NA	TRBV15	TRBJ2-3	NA	CATSREGGDTQYF	TGTGCCACCAGCAGGGAGGGGGGAGATACGCAGTATTTT
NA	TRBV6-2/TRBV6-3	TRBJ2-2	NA	CASSYRVQGTGELFF	TGTGCCAGCAGTTATCGGGTTCAGGGAACCGGGGAGCTGTTTTTT
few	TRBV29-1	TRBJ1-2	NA	CSVRTESYTF	TGCAGCGTTCGGACGGAATCCTACACCTTC
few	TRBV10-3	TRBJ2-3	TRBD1	CATQGQGPDTQYF	TGTGCCACCCAGGGACAGGGTCCAGATACGCAGTATTTT
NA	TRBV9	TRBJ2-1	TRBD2	CASSVLAGGLYSYNEQFF	TGTGCCAGCAGCGTTCTAGCGGGGGGGTTATACTCCTACAATGAGCAGTTCTTC
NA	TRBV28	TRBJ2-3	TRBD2	CASSPTSGSSPDTQYF	TGTGCCAGCAGCCCTACCAGCGGGAGTAGCCCAGATACGCAGTATTTT
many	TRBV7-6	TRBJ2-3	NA	CASSLAGAPSTDTQYF	TGTGCCAGCAGCTTAGCGGGGGCACCTAGCACAGATACGCAGTATTTT
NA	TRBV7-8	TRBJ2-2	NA	CASSSRGRDGELFF	TGTGCCAGCAGCAGCCGGGGGCGGGACGGGGAGCTGTTTTTT
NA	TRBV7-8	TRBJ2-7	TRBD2	CASSPRGGFTYEQYF	TGTGCCAGCAGCCCCCGGGGGGGGTTTACCTACGAGCAGTACTTC
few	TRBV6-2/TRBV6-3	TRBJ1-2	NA	CASRTDRTGNYGYTF	TGTGCCAGCAGAACTGACCGCACAGGGAACTATGGCTACACCTTC
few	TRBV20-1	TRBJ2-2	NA	CSASAGGGTGELFF	TGCAGTGCTAGTGCAGGTGGGGGGACCGGGGAGCTGTTTTTT
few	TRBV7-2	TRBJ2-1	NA	CASSSTGMVYNEQFF	TGTGCCAGCAGCTCCACAGGGATGGTATACAATGAGCAGTTCTTC
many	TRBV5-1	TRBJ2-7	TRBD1	CASSWTGTTYEQYF	TGCGCCAGCAGCTGGACAGGGACAACCTACGAGCAGTACTTC
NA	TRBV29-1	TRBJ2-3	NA	CSVGGRITDTQYF	TGCAGCGTGGGTGGGCGGATCACAGATACGCAGTATTTT
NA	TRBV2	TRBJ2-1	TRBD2	CASRVIAGDSYNEQFF	TGTGCCAGCAGGGTAATAGCGGGGGATTCGTACAATGAGCAGTTCTTC
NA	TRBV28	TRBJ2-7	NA	CASRQQSYEQYF	TGTGCCAGCAGGCAACAGTCCTACGAGCAGTACTTC
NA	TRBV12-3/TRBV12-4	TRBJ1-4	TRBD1	CASSLGTAYDEKLFF	TGTGCCAGCAGCCTCGGGACAGCTTATGATGAAAAACTGTTTTTT
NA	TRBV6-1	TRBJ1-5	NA	CASSPGRGSNQPQHF	TGTGCCAGCAGTCCCGGGAGGGGCAGCAATCAGCCCCAGCATTTT
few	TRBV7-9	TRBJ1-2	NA	CASSPDQWVGYTF	TGTGCCAGCAGCCCAGACCAGTGGGTTGGCTACACCTTC
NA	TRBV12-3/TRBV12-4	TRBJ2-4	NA	CASSLEGNIQYF	TGTGCCAGCAGTTTAGAGGGGAACATTCAGTACTTC
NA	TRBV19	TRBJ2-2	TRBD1	CASSIDRANTGELFF	TGTGCCAGTAGTATTGACAGGGCAAACACCGGGGAGCTGTTTTTT
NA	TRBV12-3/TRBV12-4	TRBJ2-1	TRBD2	CASTVSGRGEQFF	TGTGCCAGCACGGTGAGCGGGAGGGGTGAGCAGTTCTTC
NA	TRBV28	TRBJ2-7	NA	CASSLSWGVYEQYF	TGTGCCAGCAGTTTATCGTGGGGAGTCTACGAGCAGTACTTC
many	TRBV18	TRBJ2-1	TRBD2	CASSPGTRSLREQFF	TGTGCCAGCTCACCTGGGACTAGGTCCCTCAGGGAGCAGTTCTTC
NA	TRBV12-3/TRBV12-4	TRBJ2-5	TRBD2	CASSLGTSGGKETQYF	TGTGCCAGCAGTTTGGGGACTAGCGGGGGCAAAGAGACCCAGTACTTC
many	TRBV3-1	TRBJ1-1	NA	CASSLPGGTEAFF	TGTGCCAGCAGCCTCCCGGGGGGCACTGAAGCTTTCTTT
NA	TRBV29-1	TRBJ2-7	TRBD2	CSGGLNSYEQYF	TGCAGCGGGGGACTAAACTCCTACGAGCAGTACTTC